Following are 20 T cell receptor beta chains from one sample sequenced in a study of shared clonotypes between healthy human individuals. TCRdb's table, derived via immunoSEQ multiplex PCR, lists solely in-frame clones and lacks some. The sample includes approximately 940,000 clones, over 75% of them seen just once. Material: memory CD4+ T cells sorted from blood. Subset: CD45RA-negative fraction. The receptor source for this set is a man younger than 30 in good health.

The chain uses TRBV10-3 and TRBJ2-5; possibly TRBD2 for D (5 bases). V was trimmed by 3 bases and J by 3 bases, leaving 11 bases between them. The germline V gene encodes CDR1 ENHRY and CDR2 SYGVKD. The CDR3 consists of 14 residues. As DNA, the CDR3 is TGTGCCATCAGTGACGCGGCGGGTAAAGAGACCCAGTACTTC. Translated: CAISDAAGKETQYF.

The chain joins TRBV5-1 to TRBJ2-7; TRBD2 matches at 12 bases. The CDR3 is 15 residues long. Looked up from germline, CDR1 is SGHRS and CDR2 is YFSETQ. Trimming removed 0 bases from V and 4 bases from J; junction bases left unmatched: 2. CDR3 amino acids: CASSLGTSGIYEQYF. The DNA of the CDR3 is TGCGCCAGCAGCTTGGGGACTAGCGGGATATACGAGCAGTACTTC.

This clone was picked up one time. This chain uses TRBV18 with TRBJ1-4; 12 bases are shared with TRBD1. V gave up 1 base and J gave up 7 bases; unmatched junction bases: 4. Germline V CDR1 and CDR2: KGHSH, LQKENI. This CDR3 contains 16 residues. CDR3 amino acids: CASSPQGQGATEKLFF. In nucleotides, the CDR3 is TGTGCCAGCTCACCACAGGGACAGGGGGCAACTGAAAAACTGTTTTTT. Full variable domain (missing parts from reference TRBV18 and TRBJ1-4): NAGVMQNPRHLVRRRGQEARLRCSPMKGHSHVYWYRQLPEEGLKFMVYLQKENIIDESGMPKERFSAEFPKEGPSILRIQQVVRGDSAAYFCASSPQGQGATEKLFFGSGTQLSVL.

The J gene is TRBJ1-5, the V gene TRBV27; D gene uncertain. Trimming shortened V by 6 bases and J by 2 bases, and 11 bases separated the two germline ends. The V gene's germline CDR1 is MNHEY and CDR2 SMNVEV (reference sequence). The CDR3 sequence is 14 residues long. The CDR3 reads CASSVDARNQPQHF. The DNA for the CDR3 is TGTGCCAGCAGCGTGGACGCACGCAATCAGCCCCAGCATTTT.

This clone has only one observation. This CDR3 reads CASSSTGQGSEKLFF. CDR3 bases: TGTGCCAGCAGTTCTACGGGACAGGGGAGTGAAAAACTGTTTTTT. The rearrangement uses TRBV28 and TRBJ1-4; 10 positions agree with TRBD1. With 4 bases clipped from V and 7 bases from J, the junction kept 6 bases outside the gene matches. Germline lookup yields CDR1 MDHEN and CDR2 SYDVKM. CDR3 size: 15 residues. The whole variable domain, filled in from reference TRBV28 and TRBJ1-4, reads DVKVTQSSRYLVKRTGEKVFLECVQDMDHENMFWYRQDPGLGLRLIYFSYDVKMKEKGDIPEGYSVSREKKERFSLILESASTNQTSMYLCASSSTGQGSEKLFFGSGTQLSVL.

This clone was observed a single time. Other DNA sequences in the sample encode the same CDR3. The chain is built from TRBV4-3 and TRBJ2-3; 10 bases match TRBD2. This CDR3 comprises 16 residues. Trimming cost V 4 bases and J 0 bases; bases outside gene matches: 4. Germline CDR1 is LGHNA and CDR2 is YSLEER. CDR3 nucleotide sequence: TGCGCCAGCAGCCGGCTAGCGGGAGTTAGCACAGATACGCAGTATTTT. It is translated as CASSRLAGVSTDTQYF.

This clone was seen a handful of times. The V gene is TRBV6-1, the J gene TRBJ2-1; 8 bases agree with TRBD2. Germline V gene sequence: CDR1 MNHNS, CDR2 SASEGT. The ends lost 4 bases at V and 6 bases at J; junction bases unmatched: 8. The CDR3 length is 15 residues. The CDR3 bases are TGTGCCAGCAGTGGATTCGGGACTAGGGGCAATGAGCAGTTCTTC. Translation: CASSGFGTRGNEQFF.

This clone was counted between two and nine times. The J gene is TRBJ2-5, the V gene TRBV6-4; D call uncertain. The germline V gene has CDR1 MRHNA and CDR2 SNTAGT. The germline V and J ends were trimmed by 6 bases and 2 bases, with 7 bases remaining between them. The CDR3 is 12 residues long. CDR3 coding DNA: TGTGCCAGCAGATATAGACAAGAGACCCAGTACTTC. This encodes CASRYRQETQYF.

The chain carries TRBV6-1 and TRBJ1-6, with unresolved D. V lost 7 bases and J 5 bases, leaving 12 bases between the germline ends. The CDR3 extends over 14 amino acids. Germline V gene data show CDR1 as MNHNS and CDR2 as SASEGT. CDR3 nucleotides: TGTGCCAGCAATACCGGGATTAATAATTCACCCCTCCACTTT. Protein product: CASNTGINNSPLHF.

The chain has TRBV11-2 and TRBJ1-3; unclear D gene. Per germline, CDR1 SGHAT and CDR2 FQNNGV. CDR3 length: 13 amino acids. V was shortened by 5 bases and J by 7 bases, with 12 bases between the two germline ends. CDR3 DNA: TGTGCCAGCAGCCCCCTCTCCAGTAACACCATATATTTT. This gives the protein CASSPLSSNTIYF.

The V and J genes are TRBV25-1 and TRBJ1-2; D unresolved. The CDR3 consists of 12 residues. Trimming stripped 2 bases from V and 5 bases from J, with 6 bases between. CDR1 is MGHDK and CDR2 is SYGVNS in the germline V gene. CDR3 region: CASSEAQYGYTF. The CDR3 coding sequence is TGTGCCAGCAGTGAAGCACAGTATGGCTACACCTTC.

The CDR3 DNA is TGTGCCAGCAGCCAACTTTTCACCCCCGGGACTGAAGCTTTCTTT. Its translation: CASSQLFTPGTEAFF. The chain recombines TRBV14 with TRBJ1-1; D ambiguous. The CDR3 is 15 amino acids. Germline loops: CDR1 SGHDN, CDR2 FVKESK. Trimming removed 2 bases from V and 5 bases from J, with 15 bases in between.

This clone was seen ten or more times. V is TRBV18 and J is TRBJ2-2; 8 bases match TRBD1. The CDR3 contains 15 residues. Germline trimming cut 11 bases from V and 3 bases from J; bases unmatched to any gene: 11. From germline, CDR1 is KGHSH and CDR2 LQKENI. The CDR3 here is CAGKDRDSDTGELFF. The CDR3 region has the DNA TGTGCCGGCAAGGACAGGGATTCGGACACCGGGGAGCTGTTTTTT.

This clone came up a few times. The V call is TRBV2, the J call TRBJ1-5; 7 bases match TRBD1. Germline assignment: CDR1 SNHLY and CDR2 FYNNEI. The V gene end was trimmed by 7 bases and the J gene end by 2 bases; junction bases not matched to a gene: 5. The CDR3 loop spans 14 amino acids. CDR3 sequence: CASTGGVGNQPQHF. CDR3 DNA sequence: TGTGCCAGCACAGGGGGGGTAGGCAATCAGCCCCAGCATTTT. Variable domain in full (rest from reference TRBV2 and TRBJ1-5): EPEVTQTPSHQVTQMGQEVILRCVPISNHLYFYWYRQILGQKVEFLVSFYNNEISEKSEIFDDQFSVERPDGSNFTLKIRSTKLEDSAMYFCASTGGVGNQPQHFGDGTRLSIL.

This clone was observed a few times. This rearrangement joins TRBV7-6 to TRBJ2-7; 10 bases align to TRBD1. V lost 1 base to trimming and J lost 0 bases; unmatched junction nucleotides: 3. Germline CDR1 reads SGHVS; CDR2 reads FNYEAQ. This CDR3 region has 16 residues. The CDR3 spells CASSLEGTGVSYEQYF. The CDR3 bases are TGTGCCAGCAGCTTAGAGGGGACAGGGGTCTCCTACGAGCAGTACTTC.

The CDR3 nucleotides are TGTGCCAGCACCCCGAGCCCGGGACAGGGGGATCTGGAGGCTTTCTTT. Translation gives CASTPSPGQGDLEAFF. The chain combines TRBV6-6 with TRBJ1-1, with TRBD1 matching 11 bases. The CDR3 sequence is 16 residues long. V shed 7 bases and J 11 bases; nucleotides not matched to a gene: 18. Germline V CDR1 and CDR2: MNHNY, SVGAGI (reference sequence).

This clone was observed a handful of times. The chain couples TRBV4-3 to TRBJ2-2; a weak D match, TRBD1 (5 bases). Germline values: CDR1 LGHNA, CDR2 YSLEER. V lost 0 bases and J lost 5, with 10 bases in between. The CDR3 totals 15 residues. The CDR3 region has the DNA TGCGCCAGCAGCCAAGACAGGGTTGAGACCGGGGAGCTGTTTTTT. This codes for CASSQDRVETGELFF.

The J gene is TRBJ1-1, the V gene TRBV15; the D gene is possibly TRBD1 (5 bases). This CDR3 is built from 18 residues. Germline loops: CDR1 LNHNV, CDR2 YYDKDF (reference sequence). The V gene lost 0 bases and the J gene lost 4 bases, with 21 bases spanning the gap. This CDR3 reads CATSRDFGQGNLGTEAFF. The CDR3 DNA sequence: TGTGCCACCAGCAGAGATTTTGGGCAGGGAAATCTGGGCACTGAAGCTTTCTTT.

This chain joins TRBV5-1 and TRBJ2-6; no clear D. CDR3 length: 15 amino acids. The germline V gene encodes CDR1 SGHRS and CDR2 YFSETQ. V was pared by 4 bases and J by 2 bases, with 10 bases between. This CDR3 reads CASSPSGPGANVLTF. The CDR3 DNA reads TGCGCCAGCAGCCCTTCGGGCCCTGGGGCCAACGTCCTGACTTTC.

V is TRBV6-5 and J is TRBJ1-2; TRBD1 aligns across 9 bases. The CDR3 contains 14 residues. From germline, CDR1 is MNHEY and CDR2 SVGAGI. V shed 6 bases and J 4 bases; nucleotides not matched to a gene: 6. CDR3 DNA sequence: TGTGCCAGCAGCGACCGGGACAGGGTCTATGGCTACACCTTC. Protein product: CASSDRDRVYGYTF.